This TCR beta chain was identified during a study of siplizumab effects on memory and regulatory T cells. Overall study findings and caveats: Among sequences traceable to unstimulated CD4+ memory cells, alloreactive ones were significantly reduced by siplizumab. Versus roughly 27% in controls, the mappable alloreactive CD4+ clones averaged 68.8% Treg-derived with siplizumab. Unstimulated subsets accounted for the mapping of only a minor share of the clones that were alloreactive.

The CDR3 sequence is 14 residues long. The V gene lost 4 bases and the J gene lost 2 bases, with 12 bases spanning the gap. CDR1 is SGHNT, CDR2 YYREEE, per germline (reference sequence). Regarding this clone: Its antigen is as yet unknown.

Sequencing was performed with immunoSEQ multiplex PCR; in TCRdb, only in-frame clones are kept and a portion is missing. The sample shows about 120,000 clones, about 94% of them seen only once. The rearrangement uses TRBV5-4 and TRBJ2-5, with D possibly being TRBD1 (7 bases). What was sequenced was non-Treg CD4+ T cells sorted from blood. The sequence was collected from a human donor in good health. CDR3 DNA sequence: TGTGCCAGCAGCGGGGGGACAGTTCAAGAGACCCAGTACTTC. Protein sequence: CASSGGTVQETQYF.